The entry below gives a single TCR beta chain sequence along with its context. Produced via immunoSEQ multiplex PCR; TCRdb's table is partial and in-frame only. The sample shows 150,000 or so clones, about 80% of them seen only once. This sample stems from a study of blood T cell repertoires in COVID-19. The CDR3 runs to 15 residues. Germline CDR1 SEHNR, CDR2 FQNEAQ (reference sequence). Trimming cost V 5 bases and J 7 bases; bases outside gene matches: 8. The receptor was derived from a woman between 45 and 60 years old who had recovered from COVID-19. The sample comprised PBMCs or T cells enriched from blood (not recorded which). The J gene is TRBJ2-1, the V gene TRBV7-9; 10 bases line up with TRBD1. The CDR3 coding sequence is TGTGCCAGCAGCCATGCGACAGGGGGCAAGAATGAGCAGTTCTTC. Its protein product is CASSHATGGKNEQFF.